What follows are 11 T cell receptor beta chains derived from one specimen sequenced in a study of graft-versus-host responses after intestinal transplantation. Assay used: immunoSEQ multiplex PCR; TCRdb lists only in-frame clones, some missing. The sample has some 140,000 clones; about 92% are singletons. These receptors lack a known antigen. Sequences were derived from unstimulated CD4+ T cells sorted from spleen or lymph node cells, sampled before intestinal transplant. The origin of the receptors is a human donor who received an intestinal transplant.

The chain has TRBV5-1 and TRBJ1-1; 7 positions match TRBD1. This CDR3 has 12 residues. Germline-derived CDR1 and CDR2 are SGHRS and YFSETQ. With V trimmed by 1 base and J by 11 bases, 5 bases remained unmatched. The CDR3, as DNA: TGCGCCAGCAGCTTGAAGGGGGCGCGGGCTTTCTTT. Amino acid sequence: CASSLKGARAFF.

The chain has TRBV7-8 and TRBJ2-6; 8 nucleotides match TRBD1. V lost 5 bases and J lost 2; bases outside the gene matches: 8. CDR3 length: 17 amino acids. Looked up from germline, CDR1 is SGHVS and CDR2 is FQNEAQ. The CDR3 DNA is TGTGCCAGCAGCCACGGACAGGGAATGGCTGGGGCCAACGTCCTGACTTTC. It encodes CASSHGQGMAGANVLTF. The full variable domain, in which reference TRBV7-8 and TRBJ2-6 provide the parts outside the CDR3, is GAGVSQSPRYKVAKRGQDVALRCDPISGHVSLFWYQQALGQGPEFLTYFQNEAQLDKSGLPSDRFFAERPEGSVSTLKIQRTQQEDSAVYLCASSHGQGMAGANVLTFGAGSRLTVL.

The rearrangement links TRBV18 to TRBJ2-1; weak D call: TRBD1 (6 bases). The CDR3 loop spans 14 amino acids. With 5 bases removed from V and 9 bases from J, the gap between germline ends came to 17 bases. The germline V gene has CDR1 KGHSH and CDR2 LQKENI. The CDR3 bases are TGTGCCAGCTCAGGCAGGGGCGATTCAGGTGAGCAGTTCTTC. Amino acid sequence: CASSGRGDSGEQFF.

The chain is built from TRBV18 and TRBJ1-5, with TRBD1 matching 9 bases. The V and J ends lost 3 bases and 6 bases, in that order; junction bases with no gene match: 15. This CDR3 has 18 residues. Germline CDR1 and CDR2: KGHSH and LQKENI. CDR3 bases: TGTGCCAGCTCACCTATGGTGGGGACAGGGATCGCCGGTCAGCCCCAGCATTTT. Protein sequence: CASSPMVGTGIAGQPQHF.

The V call is TRBV28, the J call TRBJ1-1; no clear D. Trimming stripped 3 bases from V and 0 bases from J, with 8 bases between. CDR1 and CDR2 from the germline V gene are MDHEN and SYDVKM. This CDR3 has 14 amino acids. The chain's CDR3 is CASSLVGLNTEAFF. The CDR3 nucleotides read TGTGCCAGCAGTTTGGTGGGCTTGAACACTGAAGCTTTCTTT.

This sequence joins TRBV6-1 and TRBJ1-5; D uncertain. CDR3 length: 14 amino acids. Germline CDR1 MNHNS, CDR2 SASEGT. Trimming pared 6 bases from V and 5 bases from J, leaving 14 bases between. CDR3 sequence (DNA): TGTGCCAGCAGGTTGGGCTCAGGAGATCAGCCCCAGCATTTT. It yields the protein CASRLGSGDQPQHF.

This sequence joins TRBV6-6 and TRBJ1-2, with 7 bases that match TRBD1. Germline V gives CDR1 MNHNY, CDR2 SVGAGI (reference sequence). This CDR3 region has 14 residues. The V and J ends lost 6 bases and 8 bases, in that order; junction bases with no gene match: 12. Here the CDR3 reads CASSYIGGAEGYTF. In DNA form, the CDR3 reads TGTGCCAGCAGCTACATAGGGGGCGCAGAAGGCTACACCTTC.

The chain uses TRBV19 and TRBJ1-3; D is unclear. The CDR3 length is 14 residues. V was shortened by 3 bases and J by 2 bases, with 8 bases between the two germline ends. Germline V gene data show CDR1 as LNHDA and CDR2 as SQIVND (reference sequence). The CDR3 region has the DNA TGTGCCAGTAGTATTGAACAGACTGGAAACACCATATATTTT. Amino acid sequence: CASSIEQTGNTIYF.

The genes are TRBV18 and TRBJ1-2; 9 bases are shared with TRBD1. Germline-derived CDR1 and CDR2 are KGHSH and LQKENI. V was pared by 3 bases and J by 1 base, with 9 bases of the junction left unmatched. The CDR3 has 17 amino acids. The CDR3 sequence: CASSPQRDRVINYGYTF. CDR3 in DNA: TGTGCCAGCTCACCGCAACGGGACAGGGTAATTAACTATGGCTACACCTTC.

The chain recombines TRBV25-1 with TRBJ1-1; 7 positions agree with TRBD1. Trimming took 10 bases from V and 4 from J; bases not matched to a gene: 3. Per the germline V gene, CDR1 is MGHDK and CDR2 is SYGVNS. This CDR3 spans 11 amino acids. The CDR3 DNA reads TGTGCCACTCGGACAGGCACTGAAGCTTTCTTT. It specifies CATRTGTEAFF.

In its sample, this clone was seen once. This rearrangement joins TRBV2 to TRBJ2-4; D possibly uses TRBD1 or TRBD2 (5 bases each). The germline gives CDR1 SNHLY, CDR2 FYNNEI. Trimming shortened V by 4 bases and J by 1 base, and 14 bases separated the two germline ends. The CDR3 sequence is 16 residues long. As DNA, the CDR3 is TGTGCCAGCAGTGCTGACAGTCGAGGGGCCAAAAACATTCAGTACTTC. This translates into CASSADSRGAKNIQYF. The full variable domain, rest sourced from reference TRBV2 and TRBJ2-4, is EPEVTQTPSHQVTQMGQEVILRCVPISNHLYFYWYRQILGQKVEFLVSFYNNEISEKSEIFDDQFSVERPDGSNFTLKIRSTKLEDSAMYFCASSADSRGAKNIQYFGAGTRLSVL.